A single count supports the clone carrying this T cell receptor beta chain. The data are from a study of T cells in Graves' hyperthyroidism and ophthalmopathy. Germline V CDR1 and CDR2: MNHEY, SMNVEV (reference sequence). The germline V and J ends were trimmed by 6 bases and 6 bases, with 16 bases remaining between them. This CDR3 is 14 amino acids long. Disease duration under 2 months; hyperthyroidism patients were aged 18 to 65. Amplified TCR beta CDR3 regions derived from RNA transcripts. The study used the HTBI primer set for a first-round RT-PCR of the TCR CDR3. TCRdb reprocessed the multiplex PCR reads with MiXCR, giving one entry per CDR3 protein. The table includes more than 450,000 distinct CDR3 sequences, approximately 14% detected once.

The rearrangement joins TRBV27 to TRBJ2-3, with D hard to call. The clonotype was recovered from a woman aged 40-49 years with Graves' hyperthyroidism. The specimen was blood. In DNA, the CDR3 is TGTGCCAGCAGATATGAGAGCGTGCCTGATACGCAGTATTTT. As protein: CASRYESVPDTQYF.